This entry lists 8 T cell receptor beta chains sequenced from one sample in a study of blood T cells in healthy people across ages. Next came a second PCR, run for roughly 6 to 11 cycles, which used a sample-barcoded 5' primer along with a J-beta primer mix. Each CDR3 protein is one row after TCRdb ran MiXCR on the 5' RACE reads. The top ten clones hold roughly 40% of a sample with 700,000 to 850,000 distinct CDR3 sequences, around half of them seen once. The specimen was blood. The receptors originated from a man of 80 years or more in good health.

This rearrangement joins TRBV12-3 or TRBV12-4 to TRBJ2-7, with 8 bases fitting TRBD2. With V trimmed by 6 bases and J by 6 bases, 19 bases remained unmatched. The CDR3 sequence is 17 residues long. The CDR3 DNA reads TGTGCCAGCAGCTCCCGGGGGGGACCTTCACTTAACGGCGAGCAGTACTTC. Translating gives CASSSRGGPSLNGEQYF.

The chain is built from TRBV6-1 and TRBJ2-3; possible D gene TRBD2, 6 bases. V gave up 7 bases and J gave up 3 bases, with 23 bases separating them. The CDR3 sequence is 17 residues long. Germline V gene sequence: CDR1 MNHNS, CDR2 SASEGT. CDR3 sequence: CASTNARLGGETDTQYF. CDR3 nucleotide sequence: TGTGCCAGCACCAACGCCCGTTTGGGGGGTGAGACAGATACGCAGTATTTT.

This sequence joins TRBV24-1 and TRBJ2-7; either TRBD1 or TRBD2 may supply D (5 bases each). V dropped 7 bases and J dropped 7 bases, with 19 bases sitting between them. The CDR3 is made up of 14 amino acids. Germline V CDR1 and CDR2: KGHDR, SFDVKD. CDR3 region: CATSGDVPTGEQYF. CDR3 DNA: TGTGCCACCAGCGGGGACGTACCCACTGGTGAGCAGTACTTC.

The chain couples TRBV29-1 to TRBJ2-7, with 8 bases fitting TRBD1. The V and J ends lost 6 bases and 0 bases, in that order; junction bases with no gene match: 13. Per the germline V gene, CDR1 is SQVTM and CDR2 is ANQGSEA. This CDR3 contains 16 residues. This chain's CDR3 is CSVEIQGDRTSYEQYF. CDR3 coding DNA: TGCAGCGTAGAGATCCAAGGGGACAGGACCTCCTACGAGCAGTACTTC.

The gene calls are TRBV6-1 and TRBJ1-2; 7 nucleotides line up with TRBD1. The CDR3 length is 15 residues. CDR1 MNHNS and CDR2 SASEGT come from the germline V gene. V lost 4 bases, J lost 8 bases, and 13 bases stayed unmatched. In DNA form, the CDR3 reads TGTGCCAGCAGTGCGGGCGACAGGGAAATGGGCGGCTACACCTTC. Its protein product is CASSAGDREMGGYTF.

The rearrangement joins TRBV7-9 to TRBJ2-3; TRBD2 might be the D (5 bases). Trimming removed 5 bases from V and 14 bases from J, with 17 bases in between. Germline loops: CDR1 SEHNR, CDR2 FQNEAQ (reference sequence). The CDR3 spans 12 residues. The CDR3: CASSAGLRYAYF. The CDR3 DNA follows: TGTGCCAGCAGCGCCGGACTCAGATACGCGTATTTT.

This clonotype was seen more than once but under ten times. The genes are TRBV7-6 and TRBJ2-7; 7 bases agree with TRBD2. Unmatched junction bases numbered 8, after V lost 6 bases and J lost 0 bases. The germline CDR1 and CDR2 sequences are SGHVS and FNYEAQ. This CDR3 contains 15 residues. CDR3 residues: CASSPLAVRSYEQYF. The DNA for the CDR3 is TGTGCCAGCAGTCCTCTAGCGGTTCGCTCCTACGAGCAGTACTTC.

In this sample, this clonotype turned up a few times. In nucleotides, the CDR3 is TGCAGTGCTAAACCCATTCTCTCACGGGAGCAGTACTTC. Protein: CSAKPILSREQYF. The rearrangement uses TRBV20-1 and TRBJ2-5; D is perhaps TRBD2 (6 bases). CDR1 is DFQATT, CDR2 SNEGSKA, per germline (reference sequence). V lost 4 bases and J 11 bases, leaving 20 bases between the germline ends. The CDR3 contains 13 residues.